A selection of T cell receptor beta chains follows, all from one sample in a study of tissue T cells after allogeneic stem cell transplantation. Sequencing was performed with immunoSEQ multiplex PCR; in TCRdb, only in-frame clones are kept and a portion is missing. The sample has several thousand clones, approximately 59% seen once. The sample was tissue from the jejunum, taken at autopsy. These receptors all come from a male donor at least 60 years old with lung cancer. The CDR3 runs from the conserved cysteine through the conserved F or W. A D gene is named only where the DNA matches it firmly. Part of the rows lack a size; the others show once, few, many or a class for expanded clones.

D,V,size,J,DNA,CDR3
-,TRBV19,few,TRBJ1-5,TGTGCCAGTAGTATGCAGGGAGTCCAGCCCCAGCATTTT,CASSMQGVQPQHF
TRBD2,TRBV7-2,-,TRBJ2-3,TGTGCCAGCAGCCTCCCTAGTGGACTAGCGGCAGATACGCAGTATTTT,CASSLPSGLAADTQYF
-,TRBV19,-,TRBJ1-5,TGTGCCTGTTGTAAGGGGACTCATCCGATGAGCAATCAGCCCCAGCATTTT,CACCKGTHPMSNQPQHF
TRBD1,TRBV6-5,-,TRBJ1-2,TGTGCCAGCAGTTACGCAATCGGGGACAGTAACTATGGCTACACCTTC,CASSYAIGDSNYGYTF
-,TRBV3-1/TRBV3-2,-,TRBJ1-1,TGTGCCAGCAGCCGGGGTGGGGGGAACACTGAAGCTTTCTTT,CASSRGGGNTEAFF
TRBD2,TRBV5-4,few,TRBJ2-7,TGTGCCAGCAGCTTAGCGGGGACTAGCGGGAGTTACGAGCAGTACTTC,CASSLAGTSGSYEQYF
-,TRBV2,-,TRBJ1-3,TGTGCCAGCAGTGCAGGGAATGGAAACACCATATATTTT,CASSAGNGNTIYF
TRBD2,TRBV3-1/TRBV3-2,-,TRBJ2-3,TGTGCCAGCAGCCAAGGTAGTAGGAGCGGGATGATAACAGATACGCAGTATTTT,CASSQGSRSGMITDTQYF
TRBD1,TRBV7-2,-,TRBJ2-4,TGTGCCAGCAGCCCACGAACAGGGGTGGGAGCCAAAAACATTCAGTACTTC,CASSPRTGVGAKNIQYF
TRBD2,TRBV27,-,TRBJ2-1,TGTGCCAGCAGTTTATTTAGCGGGGTAAATTTGTACAATGAGCAGTTCTTC,CASSLFSGVNLYNEQFF
-,TRBV5-5,few,TRBJ2-7,TGTGCCAGCAGCTTGACGGAGGCTTACGAGCAGTACTTC,CASSLTEAYEQYF
-,TRBV21-1,once,TRBJ2-3,TGTGCCAGCAGACCAGGCCCCTATGGCACAGATACGCAGTATTTT,CASRPGPYGTDTQYF
-,TRBV12-5,-,TRBJ1-5,TGTGCTAGTGGTTTGGGACAAAAAAGTGATCAGCCCCAGCATTTT,CASGLGQKSDQPQHF
-,TRBV19,-,TRBJ2-3,TGTGCCAGTAGAAAGGGTTACCCAGGAGATACGCAGTATTTT,CASRKGYPGDTQYF
TRBD2,TRBV3-1/TRBV3-2,-,TRBJ2-1,TGTGCCAGCAGCCTTCGCCCCCTACTAGCGGGGGACGAGAATGAGCAGTTCTTC,CASSLRPLLAGDENEQFF
-,TRBV6-5,few,TRBJ1-2,TGTGCCAGCAGTTACTCGAAGAGCTATGGCTACACCTTC,CASSYSKSYGYTF
-,TRBV5-1,-,TRBJ2-3,TGCGCCAGCCAAAAGTCGTATTTT,CASQKSYF
-,TRBV30,-,TRBJ1-1,TGTGCCTGGAACTCCCAGGGGAGCACTGAAGCTTTCTTT,CAWNSQGSTEAFF
-,TRBV7-6,few,TRBJ1-5,TGTGCCAGCAGCCCAATGGGCAATCAGCCCCAGCATTTT,CASSPMGNQPQHF
TRBD1,TRBV7-3,-,TRBJ1-3,TGTGCCAGCAGCCCAACCGGACAGGGCCGTGGAAACACCATATATTTT,CASSPTGQGRGNTIYF
-,TRBV7-2,-,TRBJ1-1,TGTGCCAGCAGCTTGGGCAGGGCTGAAGCTTTCTTT,CASSLGRAEAFF
-,TRBV7-2,few,TRBJ1-5,TGTGCCAGCAGCTTAACGGGGGGCCAGGGTCAGCCCCAGCATTTT,CASSLTGGQGQPQHF
TRBD1,TRBV4-2,-,TRBJ2-7,TGTGCCAGCAGCCAAGATCTGGCGGGACAGGGGACCTACGAGCAGTACTTC,CASSQDLAGQGTYEQYF
TRBD2,TRBV6-2/TRBV6-3,few,TRBJ2-3,TGTGCCAGCAGTTATCTCCGGACTAGCGGGGGGACCAGCCCAGATACGCAGTATTTT,CASSYLRTSGGTSPDTQYF
TRBD2,TRBV19,-,TRBJ2-5,TGTGCCAGTAGCGCGAGTAGCGGGGGGGCAGAGACCCAGTACTTC,CASSASSGGAETQYF
TRBD1,TRBV2,-,TRBJ2-5,TGTGCCAGCAGTAAAAGGACAGGGGAAGAGACCCAGTACTTC,CASSKRTGEETQYF
-,TRBV9,large,TRBJ1-5,TGTGCCAGCAGCGTAGGGGGGATGGGCAATCAGCCCCAGCATTTT,CASSVGGMGNQPQHF